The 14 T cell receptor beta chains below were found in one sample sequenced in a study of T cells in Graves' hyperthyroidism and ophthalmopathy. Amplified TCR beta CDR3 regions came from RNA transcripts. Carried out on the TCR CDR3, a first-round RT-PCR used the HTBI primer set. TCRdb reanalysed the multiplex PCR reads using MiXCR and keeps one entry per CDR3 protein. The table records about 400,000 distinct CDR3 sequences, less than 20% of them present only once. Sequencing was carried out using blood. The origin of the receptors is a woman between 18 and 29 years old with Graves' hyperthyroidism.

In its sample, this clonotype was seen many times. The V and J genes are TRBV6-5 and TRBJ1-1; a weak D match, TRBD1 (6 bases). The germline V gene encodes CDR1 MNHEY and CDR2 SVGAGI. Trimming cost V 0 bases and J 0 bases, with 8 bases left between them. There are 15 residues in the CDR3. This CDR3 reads CASSYSRTVNTEAFF. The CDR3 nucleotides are TGTGCCAGCAGTTACTCTAGGACAGTGAACACTGAAGCTTTCTTT.

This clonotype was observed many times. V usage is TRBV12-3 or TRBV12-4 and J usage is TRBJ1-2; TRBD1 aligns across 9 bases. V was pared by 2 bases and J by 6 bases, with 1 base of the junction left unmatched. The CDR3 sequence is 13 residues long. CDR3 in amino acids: CASSLRQGDGYTF. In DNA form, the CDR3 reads TGTGCCAGCAGTTTAAGACAGGGGGATGGCTACACCTTC.

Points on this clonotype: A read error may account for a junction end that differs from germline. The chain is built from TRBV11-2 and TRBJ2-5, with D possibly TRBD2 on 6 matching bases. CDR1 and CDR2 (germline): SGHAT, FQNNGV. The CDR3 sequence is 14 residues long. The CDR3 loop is CAGSSSGSGETRYF. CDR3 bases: TGTGCCGGCAGCTCCTCCGGATCGGGGGAGACCCGGTACTTC.

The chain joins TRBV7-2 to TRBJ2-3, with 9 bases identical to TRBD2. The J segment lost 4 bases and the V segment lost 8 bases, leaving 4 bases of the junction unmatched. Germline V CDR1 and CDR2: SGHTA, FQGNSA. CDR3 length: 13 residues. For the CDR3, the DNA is TGTGCCAGCTTAGCGGGAGTCTCAGATACGCAGTATTTT. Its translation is CASLAGVSDTQYF.

The CDR3 DNA is TGTGCCAGCAGCTTTGAAGATACCAGGGATAACTATGGCTACACCTTC. It encodes CASSFEDTRDNYGYTF. The chain joins TRBV5-5 to TRBJ1-2, with D perhaps matching TRBD1 (5 bases). Germline CDR1 SGHKS, CDR2 YYEKEE (reference sequence). The CDR3 has 16 amino acids. Deletions cut 2 bases from V and 1 base from J, with 15 bases between.

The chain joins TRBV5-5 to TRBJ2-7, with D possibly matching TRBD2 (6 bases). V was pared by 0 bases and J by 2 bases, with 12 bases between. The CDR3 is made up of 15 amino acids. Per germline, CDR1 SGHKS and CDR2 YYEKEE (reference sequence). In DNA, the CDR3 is TGTGCCAGCAGCTTGGTAGGGACTGAGGCCTACGAGCAGTACTTC. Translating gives CASSLVGTEAYEQYF.

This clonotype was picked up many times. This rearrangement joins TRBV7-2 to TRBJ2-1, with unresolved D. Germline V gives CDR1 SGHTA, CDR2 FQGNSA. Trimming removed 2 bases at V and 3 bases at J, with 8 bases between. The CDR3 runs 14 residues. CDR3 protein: CASSLWGSYNEQFF. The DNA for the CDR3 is TGTGCCAGCAGCTTATGGGGTAGCTACAATGAGCAGTTCTTC.

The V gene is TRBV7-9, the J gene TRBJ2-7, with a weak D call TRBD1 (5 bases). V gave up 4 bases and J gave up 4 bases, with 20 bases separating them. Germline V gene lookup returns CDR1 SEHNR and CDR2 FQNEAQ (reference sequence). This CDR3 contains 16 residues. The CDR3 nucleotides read TGTGCCAGCAGCTCCATCCGGGCAGGGCGTAGTTACGAGCAGTACTTC. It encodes CASSSIRAGRSYEQYF.

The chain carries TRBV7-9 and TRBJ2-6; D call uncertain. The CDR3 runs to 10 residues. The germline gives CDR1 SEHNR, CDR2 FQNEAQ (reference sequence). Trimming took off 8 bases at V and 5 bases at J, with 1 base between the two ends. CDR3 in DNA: TGTGCCAGCTGGGCCAACGTCCTGACTTTC. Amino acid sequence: CASWANVLTF.

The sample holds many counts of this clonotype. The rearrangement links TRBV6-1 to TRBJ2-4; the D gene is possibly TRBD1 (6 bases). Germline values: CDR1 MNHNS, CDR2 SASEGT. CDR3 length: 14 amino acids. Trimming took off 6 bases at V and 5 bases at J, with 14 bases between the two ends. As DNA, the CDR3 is TGTGCCAGCAGCCAAACAGGGTCCGAAAACATTCAGTACTTC. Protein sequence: CASSQTGSENIQYF.

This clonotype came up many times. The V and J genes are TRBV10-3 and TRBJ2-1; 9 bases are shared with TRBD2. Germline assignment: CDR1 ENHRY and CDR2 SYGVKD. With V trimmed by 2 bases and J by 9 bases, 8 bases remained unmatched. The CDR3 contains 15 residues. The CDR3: CAISEGSGRVGEQFF. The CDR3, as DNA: TGTGCCATCAGTGAGGGTAGCGGGAGAGTCGGTGAGCAGTTCTTC.

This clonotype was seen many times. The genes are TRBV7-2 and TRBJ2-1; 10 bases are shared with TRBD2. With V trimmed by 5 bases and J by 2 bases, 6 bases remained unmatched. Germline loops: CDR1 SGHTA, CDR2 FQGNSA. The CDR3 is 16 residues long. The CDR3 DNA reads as TGTGCCAGCAGCCCGGAGCGGGGGGGGGCCTACAATGAGCAGTTCTTC. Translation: CASSPERGGAYNEQFF.

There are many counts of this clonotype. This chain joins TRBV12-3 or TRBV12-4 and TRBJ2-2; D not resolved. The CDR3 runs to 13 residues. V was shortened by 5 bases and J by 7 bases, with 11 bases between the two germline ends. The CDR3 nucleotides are TGTGCCAGCAGTCCCGGAGCCGGCGGGGAGCTGTTTTTT. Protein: CASSPGAGGELFF.

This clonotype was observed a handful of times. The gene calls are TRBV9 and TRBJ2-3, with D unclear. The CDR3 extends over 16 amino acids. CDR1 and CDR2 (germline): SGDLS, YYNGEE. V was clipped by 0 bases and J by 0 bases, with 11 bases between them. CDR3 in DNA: TGTGCCAGCAGCGTAGCCGGCGTTACTAGCACAGATACGCAGTATTTT. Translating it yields CASSVAGVTSTDTQYF.